The clone carrying this T cell receptor beta chain was picked up a small number of times. Its antigen is still unknown. The treatment here: oral pan-JAK inhibitor, 5-10 mg twice daily. Lesional scalp tissue (obtained by punch biopsy) and peripheral blood were collected from alopecia areata patients. cDNA serving as the sequencing template came from extracted, reverse transcribed RNA. TCRdb keeps only in-frame clones here, not all; method: immunoSEQ multiplex PCR. This sample has about 210,000 clones; 35% to 45% occur once, and the top ten carry roughly 0.5%. The source of the sample is a study of CD8+ T cells in alopecia areata. Germline CDR1 is SGHNT and CDR2 is YYREEE (reference sequence). Between the trimmed V and J ends, which lost 5 bases and 0 bases, there was a span of 9 bases. The length of the CDR3 is 14 residues. General study results and limits: Treatment with tofacitinib significantly lowered scalp clonality and reduced expanded CD8+ clones among the top 100. Lesional tissue from the scalp (especially in alopecia totalis/universalis) showed higher clonality than normal scalp. A large proportion of expanded lesional clones were detected persisting in scalp and blood during tofacitinib.

This TCR was recovered from a human donor with alopecia areata. This sample comprised CD4+ T cells sorted from blood, obtained at approximately week 30, from a patient treated with tofacitinib. The genes are TRBV5-4 and TRBJ1-3, with D possibly matching TRBD1 (6 bases). This chain's CDR3 is CASSQGNSGNTIYF. Here the CDR3 DNA reads TGTGCCAGCAGTCAGGGGAACTCTGGAAACACCATATATTTT.